The subject of this entry is one T cell receptor (beta chain). Its target is unknown. The data belong to a study of beta chain features in type 1 diabetes. The study, taken as a whole, reports: People with Type 1 diabetes carried modestly yet significantly shorter TCRB CDR3s in all four CD4+ subsets.

The sequenced template was cDNA made from the entire isolated RNA. Libraries were prepared by immunoSEQ multiplex PCR; TCRdb keeps only in-frame clonotypes and omits some of them. The data show approximately 730,000 clones, around an eighth seen once. The V and J ends lost 2 bases and 6 bases, in that order; junction bases with no gene match: 7. This CDR3 comprises 14 residues. CDR1 SGHRS and CDR2 YFSETQ come from the germline V gene. V is TRBV5-1 and J is TRBJ2-7, with TRBD2 matching 8 bases. The sequenced sample was naive CD4+ T cells from blood. This clonotype was sampled from a man younger than 30 with type 1 diabetes. The CDR3 DNA is TGCGCCAGCAGCTTCGGGAGCGGGGGCGCCGAGCAGTACTTC. Amino acid sequence: CASSFGSGGAEQYF.